The clone carrying this T cell receptor beta chain turned up a few times. Treatment denoted: oral pan-JAK inhibitor, 5-10 mg twice daily. Sampling of alopecia areata patients yielded lesional scalp punch biopsies as well as peripheral blood. RNA extraction was followed by reverse transcription into cDNA, which acted as the sequencing template. The assay was immunoSEQ multiplex PCR, and TCRdb's table has in-frame clones only and misses some. The sample includes approximately 280,000 clones, 55% to 70% of them seen just once. These data come from a study of CD8+ T cells in alopecia areata. The length of the CDR3 is 16 residues. Between the trimmed V and J ends, which lost 4 bases and 1 base, there was a span of 13 bases.

The specimen comprised CD4+ T cells sorted from blood, sampled at week 24, from a patient treated with tofacitinib. The TCR originated in a human donor with alopecia areata. The chain links TRBV23-1 to TRBJ2-2; a possible D gene is TRBD1 (5 bases). TRBV23-1 is treated as an ORF (open reading frame) with a function not yet certain. CDR3 coding DNA: TGCGCCAGCAGTCGGACACGGAGAGGGAACACCGGGGAGCTGTTTTTT. This codes for CASSRTRRGNTGELFF.